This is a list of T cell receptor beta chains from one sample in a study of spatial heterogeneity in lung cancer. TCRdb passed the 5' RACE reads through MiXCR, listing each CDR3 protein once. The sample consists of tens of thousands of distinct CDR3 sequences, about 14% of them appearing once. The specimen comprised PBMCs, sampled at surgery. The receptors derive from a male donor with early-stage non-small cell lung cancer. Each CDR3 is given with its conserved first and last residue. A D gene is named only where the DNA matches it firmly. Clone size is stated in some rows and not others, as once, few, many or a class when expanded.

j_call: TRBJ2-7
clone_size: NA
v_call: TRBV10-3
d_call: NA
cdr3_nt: TGTGCCACCGCAACCAACAGGGTTTCGGAGGAGCAGTACTTC
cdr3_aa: CATATNRVSEEQYF

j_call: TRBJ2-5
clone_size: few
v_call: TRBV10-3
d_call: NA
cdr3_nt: TGTGCCATCGGAGGGCAAGAGACCCAGTACTTC
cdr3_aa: CAIGGQETQYF

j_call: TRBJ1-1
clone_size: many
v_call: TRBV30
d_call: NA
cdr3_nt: TGTGCCTGGAGTGGGCCCGACGGAGTAGCTTTCTTT
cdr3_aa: CAWSGPDGVAFF

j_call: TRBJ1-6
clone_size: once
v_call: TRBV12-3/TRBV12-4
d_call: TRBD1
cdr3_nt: TGTGCCAGCAGTTTGGGACAGCCGGAATTACCCCTCCACTTT
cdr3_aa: CASSLGQPELPLHF

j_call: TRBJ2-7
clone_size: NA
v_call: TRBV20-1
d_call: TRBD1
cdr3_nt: TGCAGTGCCGAAGTCCCGGGACAGGGATACGAGCAGTACTTC
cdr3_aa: CSAEVPGQGYEQYF

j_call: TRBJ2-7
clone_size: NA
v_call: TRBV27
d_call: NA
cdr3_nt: TGTGCCAGCAGTGCGGACAGATTCTACGAGCAGTACTTC
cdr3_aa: CASSADRFYEQYF

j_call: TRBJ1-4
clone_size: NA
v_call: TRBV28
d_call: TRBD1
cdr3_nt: TGTGCCAGCAATACCGGGACAGGGGCCACAACTAATGAAAAACTGTTTTTT
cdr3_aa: CASNTGTGATTNEKLFF

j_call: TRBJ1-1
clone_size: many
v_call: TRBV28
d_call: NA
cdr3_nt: TGTGCCGTCAGGGAAAACACTGAAGCTTTCTTT
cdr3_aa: CAVRENTEAFF

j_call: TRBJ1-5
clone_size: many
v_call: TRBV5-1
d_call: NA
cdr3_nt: TGCGCCAGCAGCCCCGGGGCAGGGGTTCAGCCCCAGCATTTT
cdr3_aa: CASSPGAGVQPQHF

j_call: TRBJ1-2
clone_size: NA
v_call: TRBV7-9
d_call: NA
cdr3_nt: TGTGCCAGCAGCTCAGGGGATTCCTTAAGCTACACCTTC
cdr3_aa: CASSSGDSLSYTF

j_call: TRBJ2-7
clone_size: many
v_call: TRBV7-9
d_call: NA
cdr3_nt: TGTGCCAGCAGCTCGGACGGCTACGAGCAGTACTTC
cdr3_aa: CASSSDGYEQYF

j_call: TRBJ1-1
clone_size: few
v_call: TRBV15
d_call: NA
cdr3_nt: TGTGCCACCAGCAGAGACCGGGGGGGTACTGCTGAAGCTTTCTTT
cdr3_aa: CATSRDRGGTAEAFF

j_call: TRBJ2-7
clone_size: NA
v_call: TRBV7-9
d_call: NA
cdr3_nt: TGTGCCAGCAGCCCAATCGACAGGCCCCTCTACGAGCAGTACTTC
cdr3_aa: CASSPIDRPLYEQYF

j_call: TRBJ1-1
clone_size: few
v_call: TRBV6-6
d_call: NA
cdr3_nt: TGTGCCAGCAGTTGGGGGAACACTGAAGCTTTCTTT
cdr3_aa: CASSWGNTEAFF

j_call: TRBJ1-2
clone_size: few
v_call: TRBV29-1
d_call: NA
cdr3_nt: TGCAGCGTTGAGGAGGGACTGCGAACTGGCTACACCTTC
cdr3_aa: CSVEEGLRTGYTF

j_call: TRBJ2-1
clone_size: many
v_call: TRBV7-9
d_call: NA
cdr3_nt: TGTGCCAGCAGCTTAGGTCTAGCCTACTACAATGAGCAGTTCTTC
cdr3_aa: CASSLGLAYYNEQFF

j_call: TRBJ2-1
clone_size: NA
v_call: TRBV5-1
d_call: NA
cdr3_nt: TGCGCCAGCAGCGACAGGAATACCTACAATGAGCAGTTCTTC
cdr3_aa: CASSDRNTYNEQFF

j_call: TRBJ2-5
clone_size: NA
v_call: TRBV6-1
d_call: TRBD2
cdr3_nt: TGTGCCAGCAGTGGGGGGACTAGCGGGAGTTTGGAGACCCAGTACTTC
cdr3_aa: CASSGGTSGSLETQYF

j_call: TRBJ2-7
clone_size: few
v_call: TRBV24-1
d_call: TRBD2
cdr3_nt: TGTGCCACCAGTTCGGGGGGTAAGCCCTACGAGCAGTACTTC
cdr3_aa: CATSSGGKPYEQYF

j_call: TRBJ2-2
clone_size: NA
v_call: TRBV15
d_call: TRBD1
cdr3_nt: TGTGCCACCAGCACGGACAGGGTCGGCACCGGGGAGCTGTTTTTT
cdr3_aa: CATSTDRVGTGELFF

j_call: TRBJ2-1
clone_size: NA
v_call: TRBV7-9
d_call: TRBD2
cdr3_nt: TGTGCCAGCAGCCCGCCGGGACTAGCGAATTACAATGAGCAGTTCTTC
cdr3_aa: CASSPPGLANYNEQFF

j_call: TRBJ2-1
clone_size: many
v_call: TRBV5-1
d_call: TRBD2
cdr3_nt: TGCGCCAGCAGCCCTCGAGCGGGGTTTGATGAGCAGTTCTTC
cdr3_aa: CASSPRAGFDEQFF

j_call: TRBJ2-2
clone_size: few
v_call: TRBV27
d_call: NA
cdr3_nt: TGTGCCGGCAAGGCCCACAACACCGGGGAGCTGTTTTTT
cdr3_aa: CAGKAHNTGELFF

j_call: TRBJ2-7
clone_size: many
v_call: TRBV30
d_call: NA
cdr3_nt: TGTGCCTGGCTCTCCGCACTCGAGCAGTACTTC
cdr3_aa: CAWLSALEQYF

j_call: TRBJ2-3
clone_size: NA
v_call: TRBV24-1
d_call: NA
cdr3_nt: TGTGCCACCAGTGATTCCGGACAGCCTAGCACAGATACGCAGTATTTT
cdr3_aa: CATSDSGQPSTDTQYF

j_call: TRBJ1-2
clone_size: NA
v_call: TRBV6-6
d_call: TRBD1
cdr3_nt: TGTGCCAGCAGTTCGGGGACAGGAGCTAACTATGGCTACACCTTC
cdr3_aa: CASSSGTGANYGYTF

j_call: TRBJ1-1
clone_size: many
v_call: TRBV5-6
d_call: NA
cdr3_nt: TGTGCCAGCAGCTTGAATGTTGGACAGATGAACACTGAAGCTTTCTTT
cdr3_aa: CASSLNVGQMNTEAFF

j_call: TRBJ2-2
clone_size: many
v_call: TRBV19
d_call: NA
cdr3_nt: TGTGCCAGTAGTCCTAGGGGTCTTTCGAACACCGGGGAGCTGTTTTTT
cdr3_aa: CASSPRGLSNTGELFF

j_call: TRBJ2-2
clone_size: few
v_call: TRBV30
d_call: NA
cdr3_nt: TGTGCCTGGAGTAGTGCAGGGGTAATCGGGGAGCTGTTTTTT
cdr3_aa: CAWSSAGVIGELFF

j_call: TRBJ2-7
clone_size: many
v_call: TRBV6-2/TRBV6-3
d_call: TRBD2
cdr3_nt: TGTGCCAGCAGTTCCAGGTGGGGACTAAGTACCTGGCAGTACTTC
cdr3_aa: CASSSRWGLSTWQYF

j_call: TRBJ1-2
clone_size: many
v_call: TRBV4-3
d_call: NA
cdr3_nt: TGCGCCAGCAGCCAACTCCATAACTATGGCTACACCTTC
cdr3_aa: CASSQLHNYGYTF

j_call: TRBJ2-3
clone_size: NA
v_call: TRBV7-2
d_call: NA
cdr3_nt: TGTGCCAGCAGCTTAGCGGGCTCTAGCACAGATACGCAGTATTTT
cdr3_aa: CASSLAGSSTDTQYF

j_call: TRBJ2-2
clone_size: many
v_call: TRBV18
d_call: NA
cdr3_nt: TGTGCCAGCTCACCACAGGGTGTGGCCGGGGAGCTGTTTTTT
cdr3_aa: CASSPQGVAGELFF

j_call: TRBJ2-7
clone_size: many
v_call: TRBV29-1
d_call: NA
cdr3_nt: TGCAGCGCGGGACAACCGAACTACGAGCAGTACTTC
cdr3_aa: CSAGQPNYEQYF

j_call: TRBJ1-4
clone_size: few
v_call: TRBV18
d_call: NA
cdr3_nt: TGTGCCAGCTCACCCGAGCGGGGCGGGAATAAAGAAAAACTGTTTTTT
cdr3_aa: CASSPERGGNKEKLFF

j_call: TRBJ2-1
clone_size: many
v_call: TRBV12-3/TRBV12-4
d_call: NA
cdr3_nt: TGTGCCAGCAGCCCGAGCGGCCGGGACAACAATGAGCAGTTCTTC
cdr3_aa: CASSPSGRDNNEQFF

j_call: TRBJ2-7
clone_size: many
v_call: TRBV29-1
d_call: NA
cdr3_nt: TGCAGCGTTGAAGTAAGGGGGAGCCAATACGAGCAGTACTTC
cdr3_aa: CSVEVRGSQYEQYF

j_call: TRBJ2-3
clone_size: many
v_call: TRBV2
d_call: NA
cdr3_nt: TGTGCCACACGGACCAGGGGCGACACAGATACGCAGTATTTT
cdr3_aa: CATRTRGDTDTQYF

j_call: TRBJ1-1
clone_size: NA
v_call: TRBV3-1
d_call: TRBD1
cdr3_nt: TGTGTCAGCACCACAAGGTCCAGGGGGACCACTGAAGCTTTCTTT
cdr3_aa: CVSTTRSRGTTEAFF

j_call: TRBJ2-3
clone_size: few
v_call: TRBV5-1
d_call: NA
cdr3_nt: TGCGCCAGCAGCCAGGACGTTGGTAGCACAGATACGCAGTATTTT
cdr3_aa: CASSQDVGSTDTQYF

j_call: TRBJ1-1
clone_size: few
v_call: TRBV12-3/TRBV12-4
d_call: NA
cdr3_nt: TGTGCCAGCAGTTTAAGTCAGGTGAAGACTGAAGCTTTCTTT
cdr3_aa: CASSLSQVKTEAFF

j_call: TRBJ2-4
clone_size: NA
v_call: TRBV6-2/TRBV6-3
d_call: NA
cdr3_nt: TGTGCCAGCAGACGGGACTGGGACATTCAGTACTTC
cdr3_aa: CASRRDWDIQYF

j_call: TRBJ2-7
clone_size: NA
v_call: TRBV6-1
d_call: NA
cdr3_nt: TGTGCCAGCAAAAGCGACTCCTACGAGCAGTACTTC
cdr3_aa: CASKSDSYEQYF

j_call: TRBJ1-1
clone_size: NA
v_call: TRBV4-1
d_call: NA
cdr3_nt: TGCGCCAGCAGCCAAGATCTTAGGGGGTCAGCTGAAGCTTTCTTT
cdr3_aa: CASSQDLRGSAEAFF

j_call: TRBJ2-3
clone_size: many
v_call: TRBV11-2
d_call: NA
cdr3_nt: TGTGCCAGCAGCTTAAGGGCCACCCAAGGGGCAGGGATCACAGATACGCAGTATTTT
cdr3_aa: CASSLRATQGAGITDTQYF

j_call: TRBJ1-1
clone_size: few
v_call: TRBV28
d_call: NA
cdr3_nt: TGTGCCAGCAGCATAGGGGCTAACACTGAAGCTTTCTTT
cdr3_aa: CASSIGANTEAFF

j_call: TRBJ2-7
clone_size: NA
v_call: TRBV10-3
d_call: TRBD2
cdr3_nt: TGTGCCATCACTACAACTAGCGGGAGAGCCTACGAGCAGTACTTC
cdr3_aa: CAITTTSGRAYEQYF

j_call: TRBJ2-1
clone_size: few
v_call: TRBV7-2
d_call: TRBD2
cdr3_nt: TGTGCCAGCAGCCGACTAGCGGGAGCGTCCCCGCTGTACAATGAGCAGTTCTTC
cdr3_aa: CASSRLAGASPLYNEQFF

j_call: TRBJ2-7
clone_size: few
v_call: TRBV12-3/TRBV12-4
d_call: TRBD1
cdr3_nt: TGTGCCAGCAGGCCGGGACAGGGGGCCACCTACGAGCAGTACTTC
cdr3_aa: CASRPGQGATYEQYF

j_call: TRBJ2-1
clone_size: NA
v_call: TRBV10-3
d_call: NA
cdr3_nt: TGTGCCATCAGTGATCAGGACCCGCGTGAATACAATGAGCAGTTCTTC
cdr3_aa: CAISDQDPREYNEQFF

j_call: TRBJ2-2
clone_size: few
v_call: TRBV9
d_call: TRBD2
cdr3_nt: TGTGCCAGCAGCGGAGGGGGACTAGCGGGAGCAACTGGGGAGCTGTTTTTT
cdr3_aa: CASSGGGLAGATGELFF

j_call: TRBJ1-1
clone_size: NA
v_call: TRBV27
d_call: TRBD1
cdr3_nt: TGTGCCAGCAGTTTCCGGGACAGCAAGGCTGAAGCTTTCTTT
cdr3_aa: CASSFRDSKAEAFF